This passage covers 14 T cell receptor beta chains from one sample sequenced in a study of blood T cell repertoires in COVID-19 (dated by TCRdb to the early 2020s). Libraries came from the immunoSEQ multiplex PCR assay. TCRdb carries this immuneACCESS record with in-frame sequences only. Its versions omit some clonotypes, under half of them owing to an unresolved V gene in the studies checked, with the rest unexplained. The sample table holds just under 350,000 clones, of which 75% to 90% were seen once. Of the sample, about 6% falls within the top ten clones. Sequenced input: peripheral blood. The receptors come from a woman between 45 and 65 years old with COVID-19, enrolled during active disease.

CDR3 protein: CASRRQGEAYEQYF. The CDR3 DNA follows: TGTGCCAGCAGACGACAGGGGGAAGCCTACGAGCAGTACTTC. The V gene is TRBV6-5, the J gene TRBJ2-7, with 9 bases lining up with TRBD1. CDR1 and CDR2 (germline): MNHEY, SVGAGI. V shed 6 bases and J 2 bases; nucleotides not matched to a gene: 5. This CDR3 spans 14 amino acids.

The V call is TRBV24-1, the J call TRBJ1-5, with D possibly TRBD1 on 6 matching bases. This CDR3 has 15 residues. Germline-derived CDR1 and CDR2 are KGHDR and SFDVKD. V lost 4 bases and J 0 bases, leaving 9 bases between the germline ends. Written as DNA, the CDR3 is TGTGCCACCAGTGAAGGACAGTATAGCAATCAGCCCCAGCATTTT. This sequence encodes CATSEGQYSNQPQHF.

The chain carries TRBV5-1 and TRBJ2-7; 8 nucleotides line up with TRBD1. Germline CDR1 reads SGHRS; CDR2 reads YFSETQ. With 6 bases clipped from V and 2 bases from J, the junction kept 7 bases outside the gene matches. This CDR3 is built from 14 residues. CDR3 DNA sequence: TGCGCCAGCAATCCGGGACAGGTTACCTACGAGCAGTACTTC. Its translation: CASNPGQVTYEQYF. Together with reference TRBV5-1 and TRBJ2-7, the CDR3 gives the full variable domain: KAGVTQTPRYLIKTRGQQVTLSCSPISGHRSVSWYQQTPGQGLQFLFEYFSETQRNKGNFPGRFSGRQFSNSRSEMNVSTLELGDSALYLCASNPGQVTYEQYFGPGTRLTVT.

This chain links TRBV5-1 with TRBJ2-5; 8 nucleotides align to TRBD2. This CDR3 has 15 amino acids. Unmatched junction bases numbered 7, after V lost 5 bases and J lost 1 base. CDR1 and CDR2 (germline): SGHRS, YFSETQ. CDR3 in DNA: TGCGCCAGCAGGATGGCTAGCGGGTTCCAAGAGACCCAGTACTTC. The encoded protein is CASRMASGFQETQYF.

This sequence joins TRBV4-2 and TRBJ2-1; TRBD1 agrees at 8 bases. The CDR3 is 14 residues long. V shed 6 bases and J 6 bases; nucleotides not matched to a gene: 7. Germline V gene data show CDR1 as LGHNA and CDR2 as YNFKEQ. DNA of the CDR3: TGTGCCAGCAGTAAACAGGGGGTGGTCAATGAGCAGTTCTTC. This translates into CASSKQGVVNEQFF.

V gene TRBV11-2 combines with J gene TRBJ2-7; 7 bases are shared with TRBD2. Germline V CDR1 and CDR2: SGHAT, FQNNGV. This CDR3 is 16 amino acids long. The V gene end was trimmed by 1 base and the J gene end by 3 bases; junction bases not matched to a gene: 9. The CDR3 reads CASSLAFGGSNYEQYF. The CDR3 region has the DNA TGTGCCAGCAGCTTAGCCTTTGGCGGGAGCAACTACGAGCAGTACTTC.

The chain couples TRBV7-9 to TRBJ1-1, with TRBD1 matching over 10 bases. Germline V gene lookup returns CDR1 SEHNR and CDR2 FQNEAQ (reference sequence). The CDR3 runs to 16 residues. Trimming took 2 bases from V and 6 from J; bases not matched to a gene: 9. CDR3 in DNA: TGTGCCAGCAGCTTACCGACGACAGGGGGCTTGTCTGAAGCTTTCTTT. Translation: CASSLPTTGGLSEAFF.

The V call is TRBV9, the J call TRBJ1-6; D is possibly TRBD1 (6 bases). The germline gives CDR1 SGDLS, CDR2 YYNGEE. The CDR3 runs to 15 residues. V was clipped by 4 bases and J by 10 bases, with 18 bases between them. The CDR3 DNA follows: TGTGCCAGCAGCCTAGAGGGCAGGGGCGGCTCACCCCTCCACTTT. It codes for CASSLEGRGGSPLHF.

This chain uses TRBV9 with TRBJ1-1; D is ambiguous. Germline V gene data show CDR1 as SGDLS and CDR2 as YYNGEE. The CDR3 is 12 amino acids. Trimming removed 3 bases at V and 8 bases at J, with 11 bases between. CDR3 coding DNA: TGTGCCAGCAGCGCCCGTAAAGCAGAAGCTTTCTTT. Translating gives CASSARKAEAFF. Full variable domain (outside the CDR3, taken from reference TRBV9 and TRBJ1-1): DSGVTQTPKHLITATGQRVTLRCSPRSGDLSVYWYQQSLDQGLQFLIQYYNGEERAKGNILERFSAQQFPDLHSELNLSSLELGDSALYFCASSARKAEAFFGQGTRLTVV.

This clone was detected only a few times. The chain is built from TRBV7-2 and TRBJ1-2; unclear D gene. Germline CDR1 is SGHTA and CDR2 is FQGNSA. CDR3 size: 12 residues. The V and J ends lost 2 bases and 8 bases respectively, with 9 bases between them. CDR3 sequence: CASSLRVDGYTF. In nucleotides, the CDR3 is TGTGCCAGCAGCTTACGGGTTGACGGCTACACCTTC.

This rearrangement joins TRBV14 to TRBJ2-7, with TRBD2 identical over 8 bases. V lost 6 bases, J lost 1 base, and 5 bases stayed unmatched. The CDR3 contains 14 residues. CDR1 and CDR2 (germline): SGHDN, FVKESK. As DNA, the CDR3 is TGTGCCAGCAGACTTAGCGGGACTTCCTACGAGCAGTACTTC. Its translation: CASRLSGTSYEQYF. Looking up the rest from reference TRBV14 and TRBJ2-7 gives the full variable domain: EAGVTQFPSHSVIEKGQTVTLRCDPISGHDNLYWYRRVMGKEIKFLLHFVKESKQDESGMPNNRFLAERTGGTYSTLKVQPAELEDSGVYFCASRLSGTSYEQYFGPGTRLTVT.

The chain combines TRBV18 with TRBJ1-1; D gene uncertain. V was cut by 3 bases and J by 1 base, with 9 bases left in between. The CDR3 spans 14 residues. Germline-derived CDR1 and CDR2 are KGHSH and LQKENI. The CDR3, as DNA: TGTGCCAGCTCACCCGAGGCGGGGAACACTGAAGCTTTCTTT. This sequence encodes CASSPEAGNTEAFF.

This CDR3 reads CASYAKSGVRWTEAFF. The CDR3 DNA reads TGTGCCAGCTACGCGAAGTCAGGGGTTCGGTGGACTGAAGCTTTCTTT. J is TRBJ1-1 and V is TRBV18; tentatively, D is TRBD1 (6 bases). Trimming left V 7 bases short and J 5 bases short, with 23 bases between. The CDR3 extends over 16 amino acids. Germline V CDR1 and CDR2: KGHSH, LQKENI.

The chain is built from TRBV30 and TRBJ1-1, with unresolved D. In germline, CDR1 is GTSNPN, CDR2 SVGIG (reference sequence). The V end was cut by 1 base, the J end by 5 bases, with 11 bases between. The CDR3 is 13 residues long. The CDR3 DNA reads as TGTGCCTGGAGTGGGGCAGCGGCGACTGAAGCTTTCTTT. Residues: CAWSGAAATEAFF.